The 23 T cell receptor beta chains below all came from one sample that was sequenced in a study of a mutant IDH1 vaccine in newly diagnosed glioma. Indicated time point: week 35, safety follow-up. The content of each vaccine dose was 300 ug of mutant IDH1 20-mer peptide, and topical imiquimod accompanied it. Profiling relied on immunoSEQ multiplex PCR, and the TCRdb table lists in-frame clones only, not all of them. The sample yields over 25,000 clones, roughly 80% seen once. Their cognate antigens are unknown. The sequencing here drew on PBMCs, taken from a glioma patient whose treatment included an IDH1 peptide vaccine. These receptors were obtained from a woman aged 25 to 39 with glioma. Some clones in this sample may be carry-over from other donors' samples.

The gene calls are TRBV11-3 and TRBJ1-4; possible D gene TRBD1, 5 bases. Trimming left V 0 bases short and J 8 bases short, with 13 bases between. Germline assignment: CDR1 SGHNT and CDR2 YENEEA. CDR3 length equals 15 residues. CDR3 nucleotide sequence: TGTGCCAGCAGCTTAGAGTCCGGGCAGGGAGAAAAACTGTTTTTT. Amino acid sequence: CASSLESGQGEKLFF.

V gene TRBV30 combines with J gene TRBJ2-3; 8 nucleotides match TRBD2. V shed 2 bases, J shed 5 bases, and the junction held 9 bases outside the gene matches. The V gene's germline CDR1 is GTSNPN and CDR2 SVGIG (reference sequence). CDR3 length: 15 amino acids. For the CDR3, the DNA is TGTGCCTGGAGTCTCAGCGGGAGAGATTTAGATACGCAGTATTTT. The encoded protein is CAWSLSGRDLDTQYF.

V and J are TRBV11-2 and TRBJ1-1; D possibly corresponds to TRBD1 (5 bases). The germline V and J ends were trimmed by 8 bases and 1 base, with 11 bases remaining between them. The CDR3 spans 13 residues. CDR1 and CDR2 (germline): SGHAT, FQNNGV. The DNA of the CDR3 is TGTGCCAGCTGGGGCGGAGGGAACACTGAAGCTTTCTTT. It is translated as CASWGGGNTEAFF.

The chain combines TRBV28 with TRBJ2-7, with 11 bases identical to TRBD1. The V segment lost 4 bases and the J segment 2 bases; nucleotides outside the gene matches: 10. CDR3 length: 17 amino acids. Looked up from germline, CDR1 is MDHEN and CDR2 is SYDVKM. The CDR3 DNA reads as TGTGCCAGCAGTTCCCCACGGGACAGGGGGTTACCCTACGAGCAGTACTTC. Translated: CASSSPRDRGLPYEQYF.

This clone was seen a handful of times. The chain couples TRBV6-1 to TRBJ1-1; no clear D. This CDR3 contains 12 residues. Germline assignment: CDR1 MNHNS and CDR2 SASEGT. V was shortened by 4 bases and J by 6 bases, with 9 bases between the two germline ends. CDR3 nucleotides: TGTGCCAGCAGTGGTATAAACGCTGAAGCTTTCTTT. Translated: CASSGINAEAFF.

The genes are TRBV27 and TRBJ2-5, with TRBD2 matching 8 bases. Germline-derived CDR1 and CDR2 are MNHEY and SMNVEV (reference sequence). The trim removed 5 bases at V and 2 bases at J, leaving 10 bases unmatched. The CDR3 totals 16 residues. The CDR3: CASSPRVAGKQETQYF. In DNA, the CDR3 is TGTGCCAGCAGTCCCAGGGTAGCGGGGAAACAAGAGACCCAGTACTTC.

This clone has only one observation. The CDR3 DNA reads as TGTGCCAGCAGCCCCGGGACTAGCGGTTCGGGCGGGGAGCTGTTTTTT. It yields the protein CASSPGTSGSGGELFF. This chain uses TRBV7-9 with TRBJ2-2; 11 bases fit TRBD2. Germline V gives CDR1 SEHNR, CDR2 FQNEAQ (reference sequence). The CDR3 sequence is 16 residues long. Trimming at V came to 5 bases and at J to 7 bases, leaving 9 bases not matched to a gene.

V is TRBV11-2 and J is TRBJ1-2, with D unresolved. The ends were cut back, 2 bases at V and 7 bases at J, with 11 bases in the middle. The CDR3 contains 13 residues. CDR1 and CDR2 from the germline V gene are SGHAT and FQNNGV. CDR3 amino acids: CASSLRAGGGYTF. The CDR3 region has the DNA TGTGCCAGCAGCTTACGTGCAGGAGGTGGCTACACCTTC. Supplemented by reference TRBV11-2 and TRBJ1-2, the full variable domain reads EAGVAQSPRYKIIEKRQSVAFWCNPISGHATLYWYQQILGQGPKLLIQFQNNGVVDDSQLPKDRFSAERLKGVDSTLKIQPAKLEDSAVYLCASSLRAGGGYTFGSGTRLTVV.

This chain joins TRBV6-5 and TRBJ2-2; 7 bases align to TRBD1. V lost 8 bases, J lost 6 bases, and 6 bases stayed unmatched. The CDR3 covers 13 residues. Germline CDR1 and CDR2: MNHEY and SVGAGI. DNA for the CDR3: TGTGCCAGCTCGACAGGGACATCCGGGGAGCTGTTTTTT. Its protein product is CASSTGTSGELFF.

V gene TRBV7-9 combines with J gene TRBJ1-3; D call uncertain. Per germline, CDR1 SEHNR and CDR2 FQNEAQ (reference sequence). This CDR3 has 11 amino acids. V was shortened by 8 bases and J by 0 bases, with 2 bases between the two germline ends. CDR3 amino acids: CASLSGNTIYF. The DNA of the CDR3 is TGTGCCAGCCTCTCTGGAAACACCATATATTTT.

The genes are TRBV6-5 and TRBJ2-2; TRBD1 matches at 9 bases. The CDR3 runs to 16 residues. With V trimmed by 4 bases and J by 6 bases, 9 bases remained unmatched. Germline-derived CDR1 and CDR2 are MNHEY and SVGAGI. The CDR3 nucleotides read TGTGCCAGCAGTTTCGACAGGGGGGCTAGAGCCGGGGAGCTGTTTTTT. This sequence encodes CASSFDRGARAGELFF.

A single count supports this clone. V and J are TRBV5-4 and TRBJ2-7, with 14 bases aligning to TRBD2. This CDR3 contains 17 residues. In germline, CDR1 is SGHNT, CDR2 YYREEE (reference sequence). V lost 3 bases and J lost 5; bases outside the gene matches: 10. The CDR3 spells CASSSLGTSGRGHEQYF. The DNA of the CDR3 is TGTGCCAGCAGCTCCTTAGGGACTAGCGGGAGAGGGCACGAGCAGTACTTC.

This clone was seen only once. This rearrangement joins TRBV5-8 to TRBJ1-4, with D possibly matching TRBD1 (5 bases). V was shortened by 7 bases and J by 3 bases, with 19 bases between the two germline ends. This CDR3 contains 16 residues. Per the germline V gene, CDR1 is SGHTS and CDR2 is YDEGEE. The CDR3 loop is CASRDGETAANEKLFF. CDR3 bases: TGTGCCAGCCGGGACGGAGAGACTGCAGCTAATGAAAAACTGTTTTTT.

This chain links TRBV4-1 with TRBJ2-7; D is perhaps TRBD1 (5 bases). Germline V lookup: CDR1 MGHRA, CDR2 YSYEKL. Trimming removed 1 base at V and 3 bases at J, with 13 bases between. The CDR3 runs 15 residues. The CDR3 loop reads CASSQVETVIYEQYF. CDR3 bases: TGCGCCAGCAGCCAAGTGGAGACAGTCATCTACGAGCAGTACTTC.

The chain is built from TRBV30 and TRBJ2-5; no firm D call. The germline gives CDR1 GTSNPN, CDR2 SVGIG (reference sequence). The CDR3 covers 12 residues. Trimming shortened V by 3 bases and J by 7 bases, and 12 bases separated the two germline ends. Written as DNA, the CDR3 is TGTGCCTGGAGGTCCTTTACCCCGACCCAGTACTTC. Amino acid sequence: CAWRSFTPTQYF.

The chain joins TRBV29-1 to TRBJ2-1, with 15 bases aligning to TRBD2. The CDR3 has 18 amino acids. V was pared by 7 bases and J by 0 bases, with 10 bases of the junction left unmatched. Germline CDR1 reads SQVTM; CDR2 reads ANQGSEA. Here the CDR3 DNA reads TGCAGCGCGGGGGGGGGACTAGCGGGGGGAAGCTCCTACAATGAGCAGTTCTTC. It codes for CSAGGGLAGGSSYNEQFF.

The chain joins TRBV10-3 to TRBJ2-7; weak D call: TRBD2 (6 bases). Germline V CDR1 and CDR2: ENHRY, SYGVKD. V dropped 6 bases and J dropped 1 base, with 10 bases sitting between them. CDR3 size: 13 residues. CDR3 loop: CAIREGHSYEQYF. Written as DNA, the CDR3 is TGTGCCATCAGGGAGGGGCATTCCTACGAGCAGTACTTC.

V and J are TRBV30 and TRBJ2-1; 7 positions match TRBD2. This CDR3 comprises 15 residues. CDR1 GTSNPN and CDR2 SVGIG come from the germline V gene (reference sequence). With 1 base clipped from V and 10 bases from J, the junction kept 13 bases outside the gene matches. CDR3 region: CAWSARGSGRQEQFF. The CDR3 DNA reads as TGTGCCTGGAGTGCCCGGGGTAGCGGGCGACAGGAGCAGTTCTTC. The full variable domain, completed using reference TRBV30 and TRBJ2-1, is SQTIHQWPATLVQPVGSPLSLECTVEGTSNPNLYWYRQAAGRGLQLLFYSVGIGQISSEVPQNLSASRPQDRQFILSSKKLLLSDSGFYLCAWSARGSGRQEQFFGPGTRLTVL.

This clone has a single count. The chain combines TRBV10-3 with TRBJ1-1; TRBD1 might be the D (6 bases). V was shortened by 4 bases and J by 0 bases, with 9 bases between the two germline ends. Per the germline V gene, CDR1 is ENHRY and CDR2 is SYGVKD. The CDR3 spans 14 residues. Written as DNA, the CDR3 is TGTGCCATCAGTGGTACAGGGATGAACACTGAAGCTTTCTTT. Residues: CAISGTGMNTEAFF.

This chain uses TRBV14 with TRBJ2-2, with D maybe TRBD1 (6 bases). Germline assignment: CDR1 SGHDN and CDR2 FVKESK. V dropped 4 bases and J dropped 6 bases, with 15 bases sitting between them. The CDR3 is 15 amino acids. The CDR3 bases are TGTGCCAGCAGCCCTTACAGGGTCGAGGCCGGGGAGCTGTTTTTT. Amino acid sequence: CASSPYRVEAGELFF.

This clone has only one observation. This chain links TRBV5-4 with TRBJ2-2; 16 bases map to TRBD2. Losses at the gene ends were 4 bases for V and 5 bases for J; bases not matched to a gene: 5. CDR1 is SGHNT, CDR2 YYREEE, per germline (reference sequence). The CDR3 extends over 17 amino acids. The CDR3 coding sequence is TGTGCCAGCAGCGGGACTAGCGGGAGGGCGGGGACCGGGGAGCTGTTTTTT. Protein product: CASSGTSGRAGTGELFF.

The chain links TRBV13 to TRBJ2-1; D assignment may be TRBD1 or TRBD2 (6 bases each). The V and J ends lost 4 bases and 8 bases respectively, with 12 bases between them. The CDR3 has 13 residues. Germline CDR1 PRHDT, CDR2 FYEKMQ (reference sequence). CDR3 sequence reads: CASSSGALDEQFF. The CDR3 DNA reads TGTGCCAGCAGCTCGGGGGCGCTTGATGAGCAGTTCTTC.

The chain recombines TRBV5-1 with TRBJ2-5; D is unclear. The germline gives CDR1 SGHRS, CDR2 YFSETQ. The CDR3 contains 12 residues. V was cut by 4 bases and J by 11 bases, with 15 bases left in between. CDR3 amino acids: CASSAGFYKQYF. In nucleotides, the CDR3 is TGCGCCAGCAGCGCCGGATTCTACAAGCAGTACTTC.